These T cell receptor beta chains were read from a single sample in a study of shared T cell receptors in the human thymus. Some clones are missing from TCRdb's copy, which holds only in-frame ones; the method was immunoSEQ multiplex PCR. Of around 730,000 clones listed, approximately 83% are singletons. These data are also associated with another study on human thymus T cells.

Sequenced material: thymocytes. Source of these receptors: a girl under three years old with a congenital heart defect. Both conserved end residues are part of each CDR3. Fields, in order: CDR3 protein, clone size, CDR3 length, J gene, V gene. Clone sizes are given selectively: once, few, many, or a class where the clone is expanded.

CDR3aa: CASSRNRTDTQYF
abundance: few
len: 13
j_gene: TRBJ2-3
v_gene: TRBV7-6

CDR3aa: CASSLIGRGGVETQYF
abundance: NA
len: 16
j_gene: TRBJ2-5
v_gene: TRBV7-3

CDR3aa: CASSLQTGSSEQYF
abundance: NA
len: 14
j_gene: TRBJ2-7
v_gene: TRBV11-2

CDR3aa: CASSPVQGRTLYEQYF
abundance: NA
len: 16
j_gene: TRBJ2-7
v_gene: TRBV5-1

CDR3aa: CASSEFRQSNEKLFF
abundance: NA
len: 15
j_gene: TRBJ1-4
v_gene: TRBV6-1

CDR3aa: CASSRDLKQETQYF
abundance: NA
len: 14
j_gene: TRBJ2-5
v_gene: TRBV6-1

CDR3aa: CASSNGTGPNTGELFF
abundance: NA
len: 16
j_gene: TRBJ2-2
v_gene: TRBV5-1

CDR3aa: CASSLDGGTSGEKVYNEQFF
abundance: NA
len: 20
j_gene: TRBJ2-1
v_gene: TRBV13

CDR3aa: CASSSKGEGPTNEKLFF
abundance: once
len: 17
j_gene: TRBJ1-4
v_gene: TRBV2

CDR3aa: CASSDQNRFFNGEPQHF
abundance: NA
len: 17
j_gene: TRBJ1-5
v_gene: TRBV2

CDR3aa: CASSTLRTTGELFF
abundance: NA
len: 14
j_gene: TRBJ2-2
v_gene: TRBV11-2

CDR3aa: CASSLEGQLNQPQHF
abundance: NA
len: 15
j_gene: TRBJ1-5
v_gene: TRBV28

CDR3aa: CASSPGGPGHTWDNQPQHF
abundance: few
len: 19
j_gene: TRBJ1-5
v_gene: TRBV18

CDR3aa: CASSEEGTSGYNEQFF
abundance: NA
len: 16
j_gene: TRBJ2-1
v_gene: TRBV2

CDR3aa: CASSLLGPGRRNQPQHF
abundance: NA
len: 17
j_gene: TRBJ1-5
v_gene: TRBV27

CDR3aa: CASSELRGGTDTQYF
abundance: NA
len: 15
j_gene: TRBJ2-3
v_gene: TRBV2

CDR3aa: CASSLGVPGLPDWAQYF
abundance: NA
len: 17
j_gene: TRBJ2-5
v_gene: TRBV27

CDR3aa: CASGQGSVTDTQYF
abundance: NA
len: 14
j_gene: TRBJ2-3
v_gene: TRBV6-1

CDR3aa: CASSHQGRGGPSYEQYF
abundance: NA
len: 17
j_gene: TRBJ2-7
v_gene: TRBV4-3

CDR3aa: CASSRDKRRYTF
abundance: NA
len: 12
j_gene: TRBJ1-2
v_gene: TRBV5-4

CDR3aa: CASSTLQGRRSQPQHF
abundance: NA
len: 16
j_gene: TRBJ1-5
v_gene: TRBV19

CDR3aa: CASAGADTQYF
abundance: NA
len: 11
j_gene: TRBJ2-3
v_gene: TRBV27

CDR3aa: CASSPRDRYPYEQYF
abundance: NA
len: 15
j_gene: TRBJ2-7
v_gene: TRBV27

CDR3aa: CASSEGTGQGPGELFF
abundance: once
len: 16
j_gene: TRBJ2-2
v_gene: TRBV6-1

CDR3aa: CAWRDLRGDQLSYNEQFF
abundance: once
len: 18
j_gene: TRBJ2-1
v_gene: TRBV30

CDR3aa: CASSARDRVNEQYF
abundance: NA
len: 14
j_gene: TRBJ2-7
v_gene: TRBV6-6

CDR3aa: CASSPRRIRTDTQYF
abundance: NA
len: 15
j_gene: TRBJ2-3
v_gene: TRBV7-6

CDR3aa: CAGATGAQHEHVPVYEQYF
abundance: NA
len: 19
j_gene: TRBJ2-7
v_gene: TRBV28

CDR3aa: CASQGYGANVLTF
abundance: NA
len: 13
j_gene: TRBJ2-6
v_gene: TRBV6-5

CDR3aa: CASSPRRGQGYTEAFF
abundance: NA
len: 16
j_gene: TRBJ1-1
v_gene: TRBV5-6

CDR3aa: CASSYGQTYGYTF
abundance: NA
len: 13
j_gene: TRBJ1-2
v_gene: TRBV11-2

CDR3aa: CASSPGQLLPPRYSPLHF
abundance: NA
len: 18
j_gene: TRBJ1-6
v_gene: TRBV5-1

CDR3aa: CASSWTGLGGTSNQPQHF
abundance: few
len: 18
j_gene: TRBJ1-5
v_gene: TRBV27

CDR3aa: CASSTGGGGAQPQHF
abundance: NA
len: 15
j_gene: TRBJ1-5
v_gene: TRBV7-9

CDR3aa: CASSLVTGPGPQHF
abundance: NA
len: 14
j_gene: TRBJ1-5
v_gene: TRBV7-8

CDR3aa: CASSLRIHSLYGYTF
abundance: NA
len: 15
j_gene: TRBJ1-2
v_gene: TRBV28

CDR3aa: CASSLDLTGLYGYTF
abundance: NA
len: 15
j_gene: TRBJ1-2
v_gene: TRBV5-4

CDR3aa: CASSVFYSNQPQHF
abundance: NA
len: 14
j_gene: TRBJ1-5
v_gene: TRBV10-2

CDR3aa: CASSKGAVSNQPQHF
abundance: NA
len: 15
j_gene: TRBJ1-5
v_gene: TRBV11-2

CDR3aa: CASSLAEKEGGYTF
abundance: NA
len: 14
j_gene: TRBJ1-2
v_gene: TRBV7-6

CDR3aa: CASISPSDRPNYGYTF
abundance: NA
len: 16
j_gene: TRBJ1-2
v_gene: TRBV2

CDR3aa: CASNPTQQGFEQYF
abundance: NA
len: 14
j_gene: TRBJ2-7
v_gene: TRBV28

CDR3aa: CASSLEGTITDTQYF
abundance: NA
len: 15
j_gene: TRBJ2-3
v_gene: TRBV27

CDR3aa: CASSRRQGASEGYTF
abundance: NA
len: 15
j_gene: TRBJ1-2
v_gene: TRBV14

CDR3aa: CASSEPVYSYEQYF
abundance: few
len: 14
j_gene: TRBJ2-7
v_gene: TRBV6-1

CDR3aa: CASVAIRRADTQYF
abundance: once
len: 14
j_gene: TRBJ2-3
v_gene: TRBV6-1

CDR3aa: CAIRGQGERYEQYF
abundance: NA
len: 14
j_gene: TRBJ2-7
v_gene: TRBV10-3

CDR3aa: CASTAGDQPQHF
abundance: NA
len: 12
j_gene: TRBJ1-5
v_gene: TRBV7-9

CDR3aa: CASSLRSFPIDREHQPQHF
abundance: NA
len: 19
j_gene: TRBJ1-5
v_gene: TRBV7-6

CDR3aa: CASRGQGVGNQPQHF
abundance: NA
len: 15
j_gene: TRBJ1-5
v_gene: TRBV7-9

CDR3aa: CASSYSRGAKNIQYF
abundance: NA
len: 15
j_gene: TRBJ2-4
v_gene: TRBV6-5